Shown below are 10 T cell receptor beta chains from a single sample sequenced in a study of cytomegalovirus exposure and HLA in healthy donors (dated 2017 in TCRdb). Libraries were made using the immunoSEQ multiplex PCR assay. A mixture of 60 forward primers for TCR Vbeta segments and 13 reverse primers for TCR Jbeta segments was used in the multiplex PCR. The table was pulled from immuneACCESS by TCRdb, which kept in-frame rearrangements only. Such tables lose some clones; where checked, under half of the loss comes from unresolved V genes, and the rest has no known cause. This sample holds 180,000 or so clones; 75% were observed only once. The ten largest clones take up 2.9% of the sample. What was sequenced was PBMCs. Receptors originate from a male donor in good health and CMV-seronegative.

This chain links TRBV27 with TRBJ2-1; no clear D. This CDR3 spans 12 amino acids. Germline CDR1 MNHEY, CDR2 SMNVEV (reference sequence). With 5 bases removed from V and 4 bases from J, the gap between germline ends came to 6 bases. CDR3 DNA sequence: TGTGCCAGCAGTCCAGGTTACAATGAGCAGTTCTTC. The encoded protein is CASSPGYNEQFF.

This clone showed up just a few times. The J gene is TRBJ1-5, the V gene TRBV30, with D perhaps TRBD1 (6 bases). V lost 2 bases, J lost 3 bases, and 14 bases lay in between. Per the germline V gene, CDR1 is GTSNPN and CDR2 is SVGIG (reference sequence). The CDR3 spans 15 residues. The CDR3: CAWSLGDILNQPQHF. The DNA for the CDR3 is TGTGCCTGGAGTCTAGGGGACATTCTCAATCAGCCCCAGCATTTT. Variable domain in full (rest from reference TRBV30 and TRBJ1-5): SQTIHQWPATLVQPVGSPLSLECTVEGTSNPNLYWYRQAAGRGLQLLFYSVGIGQISSEVPQNLSASRPQDRQFILSSKKLLLSDSGFYLCAWSLGDILNQPQHFGDGTRLSIL.

The J gene is TRBJ1-1, the V gene TRBV15, with 9 bases aligning to TRBD1. This CDR3 region has 13 residues. Germline CDR1 reads LNHNV; CDR2 reads YYDKDF (reference sequence). V was pared by 8 bases and J by 3 bases, with 4 bases of the junction left unmatched. The CDR3 region is CATCRDRDTEAFF. DNA for the CDR3: TGTGCCACCTGCCGGGACAGGGACACTGAAGCTTTCTTT.

This clone was seen a few times. In DNA, the CDR3 is TGTGCCAGCCTCGACCTCAGGGGCCACTCTGGAAACACCATATATTTT. Its translation: CASLDLRGHSGNTIYF. The chain couples TRBV28 to TRBJ1-3; D might be TRBD1 (6 bases). V was trimmed by 8 bases and J by 0 bases, leaving 17 bases between them. The V gene's germline CDR1 is MDHEN and CDR2 SYDVKM. The CDR3 is 16 residues long.

The V and J genes are TRBV27 and TRBJ1-2; 8 positions agree with TRBD1. CDR3 size: 12 residues. J gave up 7 bases and V 6 bases, and 4 bases lay outside the gene matches. Per the germline V gene, CDR1 is MNHEY and CDR2 is SMNVEV (reference sequence). CDR3 nucleotides: TGTGCCAGCAGCGACAGGGGAGGTGGCTACACCTTC. Residues: CASSDRGGGYTF.

The CDR3 sequence is CASREGLAGYYNEQFF. The CDR3 DNA follows: TGTGCCAGCAGGGAGGGACTAGCGGGGTACTACAATGAGCAGTTCTTC. The chain carries TRBV2 and TRBJ2-1, with 13 bases identical to TRBD2. Germline loops: CDR1 SNHLY, CDR2 FYNNEI. The CDR3 extends over 16 amino acids. The trim removed 6 bases at V and 3 bases at J, leaving 5 bases unmatched.

The chain links TRBV28 to TRBJ2-7, with 10 bases that match TRBD1. The germline V gene has CDR1 MDHEN and CDR2 SYDVKM. This CDR3 contains 14 residues. The V and J ends lost 6 bases and 7 bases, in that order; junction bases with no gene match: 9. CDR3 DNA sequence: TGTGCCAGCAGGGACAGGGGGTACACGGGGGAGCAGTACTTC. It specifies CASRDRGYTGEQYF.

The rearrangement uses TRBV19 and TRBJ1-2; possibly TRBD1 for D (5 bases). The ends were cut back, 6 bases at V and 4 bases at J, with 12 bases in the middle. This CDR3 region has 13 residues. Germline V gives CDR1 LNHDA, CDR2 SQIVND (reference sequence). The CDR3 sequence is CASSIQVSYGYTF. CDR3 in DNA: TGTGCCAGTAGCATACAGGTCAGCTATGGCTACACCTTC.

V and J are TRBV6-5 and TRBJ1-1, with 7 bases matching TRBD1. Per germline, CDR1 MNHEY and CDR2 SVGAGI. J was trimmed by 4 bases and V by 6 bases; bases with no gene match: 11. The CDR3 consists of 15 residues. CDR3 protein: CASSDKTGSGTEAFF. CDR3 DNA: TGTGCCAGCAGCGATAAGACAGGGTCCGGCACTGAAGCTTTCTTT.

V is TRBV6-1 and J is TRBJ2-3; possible D gene TRBD2, 6 bases. The CDR3 runs to 15 residues. Germline V gives CDR1 MNHNS, CDR2 SASEGT. V lost 2 bases, J lost 13 bases, and 22 bases lay in between. The CDR3 DNA is TGTGCCAGCAGTGAACAGGACTACTTGACTCAGCAGGAGTATTTT. Translating gives CASSEQDYLTQQEYF.